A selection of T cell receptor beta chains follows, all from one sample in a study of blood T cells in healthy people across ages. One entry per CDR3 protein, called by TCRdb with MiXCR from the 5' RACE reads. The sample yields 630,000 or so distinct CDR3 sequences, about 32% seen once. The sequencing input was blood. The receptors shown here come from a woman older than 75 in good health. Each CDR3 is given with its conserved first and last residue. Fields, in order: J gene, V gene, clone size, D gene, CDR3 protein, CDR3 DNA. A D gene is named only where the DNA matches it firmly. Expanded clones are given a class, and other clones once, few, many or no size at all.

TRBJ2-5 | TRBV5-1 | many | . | CASSLVPPGAYQETQYF | TGCGCCAGCAGCTTGGTACCTCCGGGAGCGTACCAAGAGACCCAGTACTTC
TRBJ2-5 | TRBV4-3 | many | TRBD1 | CASSRRGQGDETQYF | TGCGCCAGCAGCCGGAGGGGACAGGGGGATGAGACCCAGTACTTC
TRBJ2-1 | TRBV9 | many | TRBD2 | CASSVGSSGGPGNEQFF | TGTGCCAGCAGCGTAGGGAGTAGCGGGGGGCCTGGGAATGAGCAGTTCTTC
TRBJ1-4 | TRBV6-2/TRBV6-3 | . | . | CASSFPPRRESEKRFF | TGTGCCAGCAGCTTCCCTCCCCGGAGGGAGAGTGAAAAACGGTTTTTT
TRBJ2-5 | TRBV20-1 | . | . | CSAARVTQYF | TGCAGTGCAGCTCGGGTGACCCAGTACTTC
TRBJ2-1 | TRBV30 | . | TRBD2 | CAWRLAARTEQFF | TGTGCCTGGAGACTAGCGGCGCGGACGGAGCAGTTCTTC
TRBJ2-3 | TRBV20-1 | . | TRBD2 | CSADLAGAGLTDTQYF | TGCAGTGCTGACCTAGCGGGAGCCGGATTAACAGATACGCAGTATTTT
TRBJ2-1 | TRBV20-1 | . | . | CSAGSNNEQFF | TGCAGTGCTGGATCTAACAATGAGCAGTTCTTC
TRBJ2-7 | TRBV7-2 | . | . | CASSLTGSTHYEQYF | TGTGCCAGCAGCTTGACCGGGAGTACCCACTACGAGCAGTACTTC
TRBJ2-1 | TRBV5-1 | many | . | CASSLVGGLSYNEQFF | TGCGCCAGCAGCTTGGTAGGAGGGCTTTCCTACAATGAGCAGTTCTTC
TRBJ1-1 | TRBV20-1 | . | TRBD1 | CSDNPRDRPPEAFF | TGCAGTGACAACCCTCGGGACAGGCCACCTGAAGCTTTCTTT
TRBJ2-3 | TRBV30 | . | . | CAWRAGGGTDTQYF | TGTGCCTGGAGGGCCGGGGGTGGTACAGATACGCAGTATTTT
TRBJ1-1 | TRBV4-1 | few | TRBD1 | CASSHVNRGLAAFF | TGCGCCAGCAGCCACGTGAACAGGGGGCTGGCAGCTTTCTTT
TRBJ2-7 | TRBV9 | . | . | CASSVDGGVEDEQYF | TGTGCCAGCAGCGTAGACGGGGGTGTTGAGGACGAGCAGTACTTC
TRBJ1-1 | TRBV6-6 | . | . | CASSRTAANTEAFF | TGTGCCAGCAGTCGGACAGCAGCGAACACTGAAGCTTTCTTT
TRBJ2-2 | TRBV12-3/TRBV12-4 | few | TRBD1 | CASIRGLRTGELFF | TGTGCCAGTATAAGGGGGCTAAGGACCGGGGAGCTGTTTTTT
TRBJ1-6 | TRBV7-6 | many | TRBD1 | CASSLEGTADSPLHF | TGTGCCAGCAGCCTTGAAGGGACAGCGGATTCACCCCTCCACTTT
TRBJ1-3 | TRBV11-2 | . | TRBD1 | CASSLSDRVRNTIYF | TGTGCCAGCAGCTTATCCGACAGGGTCAGGAACACCATATATTTT
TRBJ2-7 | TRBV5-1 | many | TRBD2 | CASSSQGRGSYEQYF | TGCGCCAGCAGCTCCCAAGGGCGGGGGTCCTACGAGCAGTACTTC
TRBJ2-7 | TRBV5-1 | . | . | CASSLWQGVGEQYF | TGCGCCAGCAGCTTGTGGCAGGGTGTGGGTGAGCAGTACTTC
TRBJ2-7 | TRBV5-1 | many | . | CASTEAGTTEEQYF | TGCGCCAGCACCGAGGCCGGGACCACGGAAGAGCAGTACTTC
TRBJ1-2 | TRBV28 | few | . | CASSLVATYGYTF | TGTGCCAGCAGTTTGGTGGCTACCTATGGCTACACCTTC
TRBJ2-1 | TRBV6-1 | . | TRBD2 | CAGSLAGSSYNEQFF | TGTGCCGGCAGTTTAGCGGGGAGCTCCTACAATGAGCAGTTCTTC
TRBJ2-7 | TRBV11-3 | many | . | CASSFTEGNEQYF | TGTGCCAGCAGCTTCACTGAGGGGAACGAGCAGTACTTC
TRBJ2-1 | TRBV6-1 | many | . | CASRAYPGGSGPNEQFF | TGTGCCAGCAGAGCCTATCCCGGCGGCTCCGGGCCCAATGAGCAGTTCTTC
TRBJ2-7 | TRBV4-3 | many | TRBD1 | CASSRRQGNEQYF | TGCGCCAGCAGCCGAAGACAGGGCAACGAGCAGTACTTC
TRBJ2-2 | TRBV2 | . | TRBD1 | CASSETGDGTGELFF | TGTGCCAGCAGTGAAACAGGGGATGGGACCGGGGAGCTGTTTTTT
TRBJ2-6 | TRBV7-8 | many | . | CASSLVGLALSGANVLTF | TGTGCCAGCAGCTTAGTGGGCCTTGCCCTCTCTGGGGCCAACGTCCTGACTTTC
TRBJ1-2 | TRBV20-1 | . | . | CSGEGGGYYGYTF | TGCAGTGGAGAGGGGGGAGGGTATTATGGCTACACCTTC
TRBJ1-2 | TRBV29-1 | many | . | CSVERGAVDYGYTF | TGCAGCGTTGAAAGGGGGGCTGTCGACTATGGCTACACCTTC
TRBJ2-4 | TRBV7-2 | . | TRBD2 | CASSPRLAGVVQNIQYF | TGTGCCAGCAGCCCCCGACTTGCGGGAGTTGTCCAAAACATTCAGTACTTC
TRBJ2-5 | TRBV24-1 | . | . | CATSDPASDALETQYF | TGTGCCACCAGTGACCCGGCGAGCGACGCCCTCGAGACCCAGTACTTC
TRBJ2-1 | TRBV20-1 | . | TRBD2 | CSALPGRAGGLGEQFF | TGCAGTGCTCTCCCAGGACGAGCGGGAGGGCTGGGTGAGCAGTTCTTC
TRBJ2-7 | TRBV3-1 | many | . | CASSQVSSSSYEQYF | TGTGCCAGCAGCCAAGTCAGTTCCAGCTCCTACGAGCAGTACTTC
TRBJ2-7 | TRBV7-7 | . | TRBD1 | CASSLNGQGQQYF | TGTGCTAGCAGCTTAAATGGACAGGGACAGCAGTACTTC
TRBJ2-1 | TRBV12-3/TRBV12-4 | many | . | CASSTLSGEEQFF | TGTGCCAGCAGTACCCTCTCCGGGGAAGAGCAGTTCTTC
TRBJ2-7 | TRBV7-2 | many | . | CASSPRDVHEQYF | TGTGCCAGCAGCCCACGGGACGTACACGAGCAGTACTTC
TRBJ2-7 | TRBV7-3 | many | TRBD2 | CASSPSLAGGLYEQYF | TGTGCCAGCAGCCCCTCACTAGCGGGGGGGCTCTACGAGCAGTACTTC
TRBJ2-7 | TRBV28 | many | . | CASSGTRLEQYF | TGTGCCAGCAGCGGTACCCGTCTCGAGCAGTACTTC
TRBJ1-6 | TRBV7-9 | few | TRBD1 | CASSMTGGNSPLHF | TGTGCCAGCAGCATGACAGGGGGGAATTCACCCCTCCACTTT
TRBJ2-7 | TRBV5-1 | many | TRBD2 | CASSPRGGSIYEQYF | TGCGCCAGCAGCCCCCGGGGGGGGAGTATCTACGAGCAGTACTTC
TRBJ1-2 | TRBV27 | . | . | CAGSLSGVNYGYTF | TGTGCCGGCAGTTTATCGGGAGTGAACTATGGCTACACCTTC
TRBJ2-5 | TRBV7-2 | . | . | CASSLDLSGRKETQYF | TGTGCCAGCAGCTTAGATTTGTCAGGCCGTAAGGAGACCCAGTACTTC
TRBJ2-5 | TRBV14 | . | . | CASSQGEGRRYF | TGTGCCAGCAGCCAGGGGGAAGGGAGACGGTACTTC
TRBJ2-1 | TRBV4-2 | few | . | CASSQDVTAGSYNEQFF | TGTGCCAGCAGCCAAGATGTAACGGCGGGCTCCTACAATGAGCAGTTCTTC
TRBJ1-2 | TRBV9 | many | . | CASSLSGRGDYGYTF | TGTGCCAGCAGCTTATCAGGGAGGGGCGACTATGGCTACACCTTC
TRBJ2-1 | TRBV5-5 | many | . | CASSLDPTTRYNEQFF | TGTGCCAGCAGCTTGGACCCGACCACGCGGTACAATGAGCAGTTCTTC
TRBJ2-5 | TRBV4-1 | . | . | CASSQDQQKETQYF | TGCGCCAGCAGCCAAGATCAACAGAAAGAGACCCAGTACTTC
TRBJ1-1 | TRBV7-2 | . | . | CASSFSQQGEAFF | TGTGCCAGCAGCTTTTCACAACAGGGAGAAGCTTTCTTT
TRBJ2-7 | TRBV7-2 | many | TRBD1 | CASSLVGTGLYEQYF | TGTGCCAGCAGCTTAGTGGGGACAGGTCTCTACGAGCAGTACTTC
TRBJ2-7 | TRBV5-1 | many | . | CASSFGLAVSYEQYF | TGCGCCAGCAGCTTCGGGTTAGCGGTCTCCTACGAGCAGTACTTC
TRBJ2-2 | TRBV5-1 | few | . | CASSLVSPDTGELFF | TGCGCCAGCAGCTTGGTCAGTCCCGACACCGGGGAGCTGTTTTTT
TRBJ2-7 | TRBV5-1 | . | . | CASSRAGQLSYEQYF | TGCGCCAGCAGCAGGGCGGGACAGCTAAGCTACGAGCAGTACTTC
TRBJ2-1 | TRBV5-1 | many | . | CASSLGASYNEQFF | TGTGCCAGCAGCTTAGGTGCGTCCTACAATGAGCAGTTCTTC
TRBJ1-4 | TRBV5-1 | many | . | CASSLGGPTNEKLFF | TGCGCCAGCAGCCTGGGGGGACCAACTAATGAAAAACTGTTTTTT
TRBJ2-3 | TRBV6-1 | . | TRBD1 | CASSEGQGVVDTQYF | TGTGCCAGCAGTGAAGGACAGGGGGTTGTAGATACGCAGTATTTT
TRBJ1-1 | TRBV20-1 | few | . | CSANCNTEAFF | TGCAGTGCTAATTGTAACACTGAAGCTTTCTTT
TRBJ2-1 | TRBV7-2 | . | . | CASTQEGSYNEQFF | TGTGCCAGCACCCAGGAGGGCTCCTACAATGAGCAGTTCTTC
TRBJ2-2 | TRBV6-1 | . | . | CASSARTTGELFF | TGTGCCAGCAGTGCCCGGACGACCGGGGAGCTGTTTTTT
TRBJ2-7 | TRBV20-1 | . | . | CSARDKQPLYNEQYF | TGCAGTGCTAGAGATAAACAGCCTTTATACAATGAGCAGTACTTC